The table lists the clone carrying this T cell receptor beta chain with a few counts. This sample was included in a study of blood T cell repertoires in COVID-19. In the study overall: Researchers got acute and convalescent COVID-19 samples from the United States, Italy and Spain. PBMCs, B-cell-depleted T cells, or T cells provided the cDNA or gDNA that made up the material.

Seattle-derived patients entered the study during active infection and were followed longitudinally. Authors' data handling: Scientists estimated how many nucleated cells there were by amplifying reference gene primers. Assay used: immunoSEQ multiplex PCR; TCRdb lists only in-frame clones, some missing. V and J calls and clone size are those listed in that table; D and trimming were worked out from the DNA. Of under 300,000 clones listed, 90% are singletons. CDR1 is ENHRY, CDR2 SYGVKD, per germline. The CDR3 covers 12 residues. The V end was cut by 8 bases, the J end by 6 bases, with 8 bases between. J is TRBJ1-6 and V is TRBV10-3; perhaps TRBD1 as D (5 bases). The sample was peripheral blood. This receptor was taken from an older woman with COVID-19, enrolled during active disease. The CDR3 sequence is CAIEDSNSPLHF. In nucleotides, the CDR3 is TGTGCCATCGAAGACAGTAATTCACCCCTCCACTTT.